Listed below are T cell receptor beta chains from one sample, sequenced in a study of CD8 T cells in ankylosing spondylitis. TCRdb re-called the 5' RACE reads through MiXCR, storing one row per CDR3 protein. The sample has under 300,000 distinct CDR3 sequences; more than 15% are singletons. The material sequenced was blood, either unsorted or a sorted T cell fraction (not recorded which). These TCRs come from a male donor with ankylosing spondylitis or in good health (not recorded which). Both conserved end residues are part of each CDR3. The order of the fields is clone size, J gene, D gene, V gene, CDR3 protein, CDR3 DNA. The D gene is left open where the match is weak. Only some rows state a clone size, as once, few, many or a class for expanded clones.

many TRBJ2-5 NA TRBV25-1 CASSEFGAPQETQYF TGTGCCAGCAGTGAATTTGGAGCTCCCCAAGAGACCCAGTACTTC
NA TRBJ2-7 TRBD2 TRBV27 CASRGLASEQYF TGTGCCAGCAGGGGACTAGCGAGCGAGCAGTACTTC
NA TRBJ2-1 TRBD2 TRBV24-1 CATSESTSGSAYNEQFF TGTGCCACCAGTGAGTCGACTAGCGGGAGTGCTTACAATGAGCAGTTCTTC
NA TRBJ2-1 NA TRBV5-4 CASSFSPNEQFF TGTGCCAGCAGCTTCTCTCCGAATGAGCAGTTCTTC
few TRBJ1-4 NA TRBV2 CASSEMSGDEKLFF TGTGCCAGCAGTGAAATGTCCGGAGATGAAAAACTGTTTTTT
few TRBJ2-3 TRBD2 TRBV6-1 CASSLTTSGATDTQYF TGTGCCAGCAGCCTAACTACTAGCGGGGCCACAGATACGCAGTATTTT
few TRBJ2-7 TRBD2 TRBV12-3/TRBV12-4 CASSFRTSLGEQYF TGTGCCAGCAGTTTCCGGACTAGCCTTGGCGAGCAGTACTTC
NA TRBJ2-7 TRBD2 TRBV6-5 CASSYSEGLDYEQYF TGTGCCAGCAGTTACTCCGAGGGACTAGACTACGAGCAGTACTTC
NA TRBJ2-1 TRBD2 TRBV28 CASSWYGRAYNEQFF TGTGCCAGCAGCTGGTACGGGAGGGCCTACAATGAGCAGTTCTTC
few TRBJ2-2 TRBD1 TRBV6-2/TRBV6-3 CASSTGTGSAGELFF TGTGCCAGCAGCACCGGGACAGGGTCGGCCGGGGAGCTGTTTTTT
many TRBJ2-7 TRBD2 TRBV29-1 CSVETSGSYEQYF TGCAGCGTGGAGACTAGCGGATCCTACGAGCAGTACTTC
few TRBJ2-1 NA TRBV5-1 CASSLEQGIHEQFF TGCGCCAGCAGCTTGGAGCAGGGGATACATGAGCAGTTCTTC
NA TRBJ2-5 NA TRBV29-1 CSVEDWVVETQYF TGCAGCGTTGAAGATTGGGTGGTTGAGACCCAGTACTTC
NA TRBJ2-3 NA TRBV12-3/TRBV12-4 CASSVSVSTDTQYF TGTGCCAGCAGCGTAAGCGTAAGCACAGATACGCAGTATTTT
few TRBJ2-1 TRBD2 TRBV20-1 CSARRRLAATYNEQFF TGCAGTGCTAGAAGACGACTAGCGGCCACCTACAATGAGCAGTTCTTC
NA TRBJ2-1 TRBD2 TRBV9 CASSEAGGPTVF TGTGCCAGCAGCGAGGCGGGAGGGCCTACGGTCTTC
NA TRBJ2-2 TRBD2 TRBV29-1 CSVDLAGEAGELFF TGCAGCGTTGACCTAGCGGGAGAGGCCGGGGAGCTGTTTTTT
NA TRBJ2-1 TRBD2 TRBV18 CASSIPLAGSAYNEQFF TGTGCCAGCTCTATTCCACTAGCGGGGTCGGCCTACAATGAGCAGTTCTTC
NA TRBJ2-7 NA TRBV29-1 CSVVSGLGGYEQYF TGCAGCGTTGTTTCAGGACTAGGGGGATACGAGCAGTACTTC
many TRBJ1-1 TRBD1 TRBV12-3/TRBV12-4 CASRLQGADTEAFF TGTGCCAGCAGATTACAGGGGGCCGACACTGAAGCTTTCTTT
many TRBJ1-1 NA TRBV19 CASTSGTVNTEAFF TGTGCCAGTACCTCGGGGACGGTAAACACTGAAGCTTTCTTT
NA TRBJ2-1 NA TRBV12-3/TRBV12-4 CASSFPGAYNEQFF TGTGCCAGCAGTTTCCCAGGAGCCTACAATGAGCAGTTCTTC
many TRBJ2-7 NA TRBV29-1 CSVEDLSTYEQYF TGCAGCGTTGAAGATCTCAGCACCTACGAGCAGTACTTC
NA TRBJ2-2 TRBD1 TRBV29-1 CSVELGTGANTGELFF TGCAGCGTTGAATTGGGGACAGGTGCGAACACCGGGGAGCTGTTTTTT
few TRBJ2-7 TRBD1 TRBV5-1 CASSGGQGILVEQYF TGCGCCAGCAGCGGCGGACAGGGGATTTTGGTCGAGCAGTACTTC
NA TRBJ2-3 NA TRBV11-2 CASSFSFSTDTQYF TGTGCCAGCAGCTTTAGCTTTAGCACAGATACGCAGTATTTT
few TRBJ2-1 NA TRBV5-6 CASSLAPKQSNEQFF TGTGCCAGCAGCTTGGCACCAAAACAAAGCAATGAGCAGTTCTTC
NA TRBJ2-2 TRBD1 TRBV4-2 CASSPRQGARTGELFF TGTGCCAGCAGCCCCCGACAGGGGGCGAGGACCGGGGAGCTGTTTTTT
NA TRBJ2-1 TRBD2 TRBV29-1 CSVESSGRAGFDNEQFF TGCAGCGTTGAATCTAGCGGGAGGGCCGGTTTTGACAATGAGCAGTTCTTC
few TRBJ2-1 NA TRBV4-1 CASRGTESSYNEQFF TGCGCCAGCAGAGGGACGGAGAGCTCCTACAATGAGCAGTTCTTC
many TRBJ2-7 TRBD1 TRBV6-5 CASSYSWDRVSYEQYF TGTGCCAGCAGTTACTCCTGGGACAGGGTTTCCTACGAGCAGTACTTC
many TRBJ2-2 NA TRBV28 CASSPPRGNTGELFF TGTGCCAGCAGTCCCCCCAGGGGAAACACCGGGGAGCTGTTTTTT
NA TRBJ2-7 NA TRBV6-2/TRBV6-3 CASSSSEPGEQYF TGTGCCAGCAGTTCGTCGGAACCCGGGGAGCAGTACTTC
NA TRBJ1-4 NA TRBV20-1 CSASFPKQGLNEKLFF TGCAGTGCTAGCTTCCCCAAACAGGGCCTTAATGAAAAACTGTTTTTT
NA TRBJ2-4 NA TRBV12-3/TRBV12-4 CASSPGGDIQYF TGTGCCAGCAGCCCCGGAGGGGACATTCAGTACTTC
few TRBJ2-7 NA TRBV7-2 CASSFTALSYEQYF TGTGCCAGCAGCTTCACAGCGCTCTCCTACGAGCAGTACTTC
few TRBJ2-7 TRBD2 TRBV29-1 CSVFGGLAGGPSYEQYF TGCAGCGTTTTCGGGGGACTAGCGGGAGGGCCATCCTACGAGCAGTACTTC
NA TRBJ2-7 NA TRBV28 CASTGAVDEQYF TGTGCCAGCACAGGGGCTGTTGACGAGCAGTACTTC
few TRBJ2-2 NA TRBV12-3/TRBV12-4 CASTLSANTGELFF TGTGCCAGCACGCTTAGCGCGAACACCGGGGAGCTGTTTTTT
few TRBJ2-2 NA TRBV7-9 CASSPWGHWGSTGELFF TGTGCCAGCAGCCCTTGGGGACACTGGGGGTCCACCGGGGAGCTGTTTTTT
NA TRBJ2-5 NA TRBV15 CATSRDNQETQYF TGTGCCACCAGCAGAGACAACCAAGAGACCCAGTACTTC
few TRBJ2-1 TRBD2 TRBV15 CATSGTTGRGAYNEQFF TGTGCCACCAGCGGGACTACCGGGAGGGGTGCCTACAATGAGCAGTTCTTC
many TRBJ2-7 NA TRBV10-3 CAISEGSEQYF TGTGCCATCAGTGAGGGAAGCGAGCAGTACTTC
NA TRBJ2-2 TRBD1 TRBV4-3 CASSQSRDRAGELFF TGCGCCAGCAGCCAATCCCGGGACAGGGCCGGGGAGCTGTTTTTT
NA TRBJ2-7 TRBD2 TRBV20-1 CSAGLAGRFYEQYF TGCAGTGCGGGACTAGCGGGAAGGTTCTACGAGCAGTACTTC
NA TRBJ2-1 NA TRBV7-3 CASSLYSAAPYNEQFF TGTGCCAGCAGCTTATATTCAGCGGCCCCCTACAATGAGCAGTTCTTC
few TRBJ2-7 NA TRBV6-2/TRBV6-3 CASSYSLGPSYEQYF TGTGCCAGCAGTTACTCTTTGGGACCCTCCTACGAGCAGTACTTC
NA TRBJ2-6 NA TRBV12-3/TRBV12-4 CASTHPSSGANVLTF TGTGCCAGCACCCATCCAAGCTCTGGGGCCAACGTCCTGACTTTC
few TRBJ2-7 TRBD1 TRBV12-3/TRBV12-4 CASSPRDSDYEQYF TGTGCCAGCAGTCCCAGGGACAGCGACTACGAGCAGTACTTC
NA TRBJ2-7 NA TRBV29-1 CSVVPGDVSYEQYF TGCAGCGTTGTCCCGGGAGACGTCTCCTACGAGCAGTACTTC
few TRBJ2-5 TRBD2 TRBV28 CASSLTSDQETQYF TGTGCCAGCAGTCTGACTAGCGACCAAGAGACCCAGTACTTC
many TRBJ2-3 NA TRBV29-1 CSVKGRASTDTQYF TGCAGCGTCAAGGGGCGCGCTAGCACAGATACGCAGTATTTT
few TRBJ2-1 TRBD2 TRBV15 CATSQREGSYNEQFF TGTGCCACCAGCCAGCGGGAGGGCTCCTACAATGAGCAGTTCTTC